This T cell receptor (beta chain) was identified in a study of CD8 T cells in Susac syndrome. Germline loops: CDR1 SQVTM, CDR2 ANQGSEA. The V and J ends lost 4 bases and 4 bases respectively, with 9 bases between them. CDR3 length equals 12 residues. When the RNA was reverse transcribed, random hexamers were used with an input of roughly 0.45 to 1 ug. The amplification used immunoSEQ multiplex PCR on TCR beta CDR3; it spanned 54 Vbeta and 13 Jbeta. TCRdb analysed the immunoSEQ multiplex PCR reads with MiXCR anew, one entry per CDR3 protein. The table lists 200,000 or so distinct CDR3 sequences, more than 90% of them singletons, with 0.085% to 0.095% in the top ten. Sequencing of TCR beta, carried out with a high-throughput approach, was applied to CD8+ and CD4+ T cells from the blood. Negative isolation yielded CD8+ and CD4+ T cells; FACS enriched TEMRA cells. In this sample, this clonotype turned up once.

This clonotype originated in a human donor with multiple sclerosis. This rearrangement joins TRBV29-1 to TRBJ2-3; D may correspond to TRBD1 or TRBD2 (5 bases each). Sample: CD4+ T cells from PBMCs. Here the CDR3 reads CSVVGTADTQYF. The CDR3 DNA reads as TGCAGCGTTGTCGGGACGGCAGATACGCAGTATTTT.